A selection of T cell receptor beta chains follows, all from one sample in a study of shared clonotypes between healthy human individuals. Using immunoSEQ multiplex PCR, the repertoire was profiled, and TCRdb retains in-frame clones only, with some absent. Counted here are a few million clones, approximately 95% occurring once; the ten biggest clones make up 0.39%. Sequenced material: naive CD4+ T cells from PBMCs. The source of these receptors is a man aged 18 to 29 in good health. Some clones in this sample may be carry-over from other donors' samples. The CDR3 runs from the conserved cysteine through the conserved F or W. The size field is filled for only some rows; it gives once, few, many or a size class.

size	V	CDR3
once	TRBV4-2	CASSQEVSGLYEQYF
NA	TRBV4-1	CASSPLGTGGDGETQYF
NA	TRBV10-3	CAISESKGIGYGYTF
NA	TRBV7-8	CASSLVLGESSQYF
NA	TRBV6-1	CAMMDRGTYEQYF
NA	TRBV10-3	CAISESTKPEQYF
once	TRBV9	CASSRDRENGYTF
NA	TRBV7-9	CASSPPGQGYTEAFF
NA	TRBV28	CASSVRGGGGNTIYF
once	TRBV7-7	CASSLGGGTYNEQFF
NA	TRBV6-1	CASRTGDKGGYTF
NA	TRBV28	CASSLSKTGQLGYGYTF
NA	TRBV5-1	CASSSDPSSPQHF
NA	TRBV27	CASSPAYLRRTDTQYF
once	TRBV7-9	CASSPSGGVYGYTF
NA	TRBV6-5	CASSYQGLTYNEQFF
NA	TRBV28	CASSPAGTGGPGYTF
NA	TRBV5-1	CASSPAAASSYNEQFF
NA	TRBV5-1	CASSSSNEQFF
once	TRBV7-9	CASISGGVRDYRPGELFF
NA	TRBV11-2	CASNEQAGFTDTQYF
NA	TRBV28	CASGDYGYTF
NA	TRBV7-2	CASSQTGLNEQFF
NA	TRBV9	CASSADRASGNTIYF
once	TRBV5-5	CASSQTSVGTDTQYF
NA	TRBV7-3	CASSFGGDTQYF
NA	TRBV11-3	CASSFGTGELFF
NA	TRBV28	CASSRRYNEQFF
NA	TRBV2	CASSERLSTDTQYF
once	TRBV28	CASTLYDDTQYF
NA	TRBV6-6	CASSSGTGGREAFF
NA	TRBV7-2	CASSLGVSSNQPQHF
once	TRBV6-1	CASTRSLTAGGYTF
NA	TRBV6-5	CASTGTHTQYF
NA	TRBV7-6	CASSLAGVSLASTDTQYF
NA	TRBV5-1	CASSPLGRALYEQYF
NA	TRBV5-1	CASSSRTSGQETQYF
NA	TRBV10-2	CASRLAVSYNEQFF
NA	TRBV29-1	CSVEWTRSQETQYF
once	TRBV6-5	CASSYNRDRGYGYTF
once	TRBV29-1	CSVAEYGYTF
once	TRBV5-4	CASSSRLGLASEQYF
NA	TRBV4-2	CASRYGGGPNEQFF
NA	TRBV7-2	CASSSQGRKAFF
once	TRBV5-1	CASSFGTFQETQYF
once	TRBV5-1	CASSLAQRGSSYEQYF
once	TRBV6-6	CASSNRQGAYEQYF
NA	TRBV28	CASDQAGDRGSYNEQFF
NA	TRBV7-2	CASSLGTNSYEQYF
NA	TRBV5-1	CASSLEDRGQAGELFF
NA	TRBV9	CASSALGTVGEQYF
NA	TRBV29-1	CSVGTQNTGELFF
NA	TRBV5-8	CASSLRLSGANVLTF
NA	TRBV2	CASSRQGSKGADTQYF